What follows is one TCR beta chain and its context. Original processing methods: Cell counts per sample came from amplifying reference gene primers. Some clones are missing from TCRdb's copy, which holds only in-frame ones; the method was immunoSEQ multiplex PCR. That table gives V, J and clone size, and the DNA gave D and trimming. The table has about 160,000 clones, roughly 82% seen once. The germline CDR1 and CDR2 sequences are LGHDT and YNNKEL (reference sequence). V lost 5 bases, J lost 2 bases, and 18 bases lay in between. This CDR3 contains 17 residues. This sample is part of a study of blood T cell repertoires in COVID-19. Study-wide context: COVID-19 samples, acute and convalescent, were from the United States, Italy and Spain. T cells, B-cell-depleted T cells, or PBMCs supplied cDNA or gDNA.

This clonotype was sampled from a human donor with acute or convalescent COVID-19. The donor label of this sample is uncertain. The chain carries TRBV3-1 (or the pseudogene TRBV3-2) and TRBJ2-2; D possibly corresponds to TRBD2 (7 bases). The sequenced material came from peripheral blood. Here the CDR3 reads CASSFRRGAPNTGELFF. The CDR3, as DNA: TGTGCCAGCAGCTTCCGACGGGGGGCCCCAAACACCGGGGAGCTGTTTTTT.